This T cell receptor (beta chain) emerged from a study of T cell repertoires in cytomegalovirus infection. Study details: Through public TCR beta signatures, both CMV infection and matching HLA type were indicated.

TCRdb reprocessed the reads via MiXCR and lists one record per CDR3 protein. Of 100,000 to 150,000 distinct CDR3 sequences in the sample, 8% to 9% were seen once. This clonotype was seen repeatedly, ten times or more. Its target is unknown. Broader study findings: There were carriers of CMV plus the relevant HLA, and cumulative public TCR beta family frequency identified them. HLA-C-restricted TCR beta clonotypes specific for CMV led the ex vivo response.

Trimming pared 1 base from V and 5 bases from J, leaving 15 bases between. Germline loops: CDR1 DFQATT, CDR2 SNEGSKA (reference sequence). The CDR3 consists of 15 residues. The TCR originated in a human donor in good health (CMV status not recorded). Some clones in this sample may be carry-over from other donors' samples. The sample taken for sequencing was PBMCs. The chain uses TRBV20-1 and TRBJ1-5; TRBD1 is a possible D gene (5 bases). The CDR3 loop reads CSARGGQGEDQPQHF. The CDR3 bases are TGCAGTGCTAGAGGTGGGCAGGGCGAGGATCAGCCCCAGCATTTT.